The TCR beta chain described here comes from a study of shared clonotypes between healthy human individuals. The naive CD8 subset, CD45RO-negative cells positively selected for CCR7, excluded terminally differentiated effector memory CD45RA+ cells. Study results and limitations: Larger estimated richness was generally recorded for naive subsets relative to memory subsets.

This clone was observed a single time. Its antigen is still unknown. Study processing details: Junction-only immunoSEQ sequences carried no quality scores, so filtering differed. Using immunoSEQ multiplex PCR, the repertoire was profiled, and TCRdb retains in-frame clones only, with some absent. V and J calls and clone size follow that table, whereas D and trimming were derived from the DNA. The data hold about 2 million clones, with approximately 95% observed a single time. The CDR3 consists of 14 residues. Germline lookup yields CDR1 SGHAT and CDR2 FQNNGV. V was clipped by 4 bases and J by 9 bases; unmatched bases: 7.

The receptor's source is a young man in good health. Input material: naive CD8+ T cells sorted from blood. The chain links TRBV11-2 to TRBJ2-1; 9 positions agree with TRBD2. CDR3 sequence reads: CASSYLAGDSEQFF. The CDR3 DNA reads TGTGCCAGCAGCTATTTAGCGGGAGACTCTGAGCAGTTCTTC.